This entry lists 23 T cell receptor beta chains sequenced from one sample in a study of T cell responses to AZD1222 COVID-19 vaccine. Clones were read by immunoSEQ multiplex PCR, and TCRdb kept only the in-frame ones, dropping some. The table shows 180,000 or so clones, with around 90% occurring only once. The sequenced sample was peripheral blood, obtained 28 days after the second AZD1222 dose. The source of these receptors is an adult who received the AZD1222 COVID-19 vaccine.

The V and J genes are TRBV13 and TRBJ1-4; TRBD1 matches at 10 bases. Trimming at V came to 4 bases and at J to 8 bases, leaving 4 bases not matched to a gene. The CDR3 sequence is 14 residues long. Germline V gives CDR1 PRHDT, CDR2 FYEKMQ (reference sequence). Here the CDR3 reads CASSSRDRGEKLFF. The DNA of the CDR3 is TGTGCCAGCAGCTCCCGGGACAGGGGCGAAAAACTGTTTTTT.

As for this clone: An end of the junction differs from the germline gene, which may be a read error. The genes are TRBV4-3 and TRBJ2-1; D call uncertain. This CDR3 has 12 residues. CDR1 and CDR2 from the germline V gene are LGHNA and YSLEER. The CDR3 reads CASSQELRPAVF. Written as DNA, the CDR3 is TGCGCCAGCAGCCAAGAACTGAGACCCGCGGTCTTC.

The chain couples TRBV5-6 to TRBJ1-4; TRBD1 is a possible D gene (5 bases). V gave up 3 bases and J gave up 8 bases, with 14 bases separating them. Germline values: CDR1 SGHDT, CDR2 YYEEEE. The CDR3 has 14 amino acids. The chain's CDR3 is CASSSEGSDEKLFF. DNA of the CDR3: TGTGCCAGCAGCTCGGAGGGGAGTGACGAAAAACTGTTTTTT. Using reference TRBV5-6 and TRBJ1-4 for the parts outside the CDR3, the full variable domain is DAGVTQSPTHLIKTRGQQVTLRCSPKSGHDTVSWYQQALGQGPQFIFQYYEEEERQRGNFPDRFSGHQFPNYSSELNVNALLLGDSALYLCASSSEGSDEKLFFGSGTQLSVL.

The rearrangement links TRBV3-1 (or the pseudogene TRBV3-2) to TRBJ1-2; unclear D gene. This CDR3 has 16 residues. V gave up 4 bases and J gave up 7 bases, with 22 bases separating them. The germline V gene encodes CDR1 LGHDT and CDR2 YNNKEL (reference sequence). The CDR3 region has the DNA TGTGCCAGCAGCCCCTCAACCTCGAAAAGGGCGCTTGGCTACACCTTC. Translation gives CASSPSTSKRALGYTF.

This clone was found once. The rearrangement joins TRBV6-6 to TRBJ1-5, with TRBD1 as a possible D gene (6 bases). Germline V gives CDR1 MNHNY, CDR2 SVGAGI (reference sequence). The V end was cut by 5 bases, the J end by 3 bases, with 17 bases between. The CDR3 spans 16 residues. The CDR3 loop is CASSPGQSLVNQPQHF. The CDR3 nucleotides read TGTGCCAGCAGTCCTGGACAGTCCCTTGTCAATCAGCCCCAGCATTTT.

V is TRBV5-8 and J is TRBJ1-4; D might be TRBD1 (5 bases). V dropped 1 base and J dropped 0 bases, with 16 bases sitting between them. Germline V gene lookup returns CDR1 SGHTS and CDR2 YDEGEE. CDR3 length: 18 amino acids. DNA for the CDR3: TGTGCCAGCAGCTTGAGGGGTCTTGGTCAGACAACTAATGAAAAACTGTTTTTT. It translates to CASSLRGLGQTTNEKLFF.

The V and J genes are TRBV2 and TRBJ1-5; D uncertain. CDR1 and CDR2 from the germline V gene are SNHLY and FYNNEI. Between the trimmed V and J ends, which lost 8 bases and 6 bases, there was a span of 20 bases. The CDR3 runs 15 residues. As DNA, the CDR3 is TGTGCCAGCCTGCTGGGATCGGTGGTTGGTCAGCCCCAGCATTTT. This sequence encodes CASLLGSVVGQPQHF.

This chain links TRBV7-2 with TRBJ2-2; 9 nucleotides match TRBD1. Per the germline V gene, CDR1 is SGHTA and CDR2 is FQGNSA. The CDR3 totals 16 residues. Losses at the gene ends were 1 base for V and 5 bases for J; bases not matched to a gene: 5. Here the CDR3 DNA reads TGTGCCAGCAGCTTAGGGAAGGGACAGGGAACCGGGGAGCTGTTTTTT. Its translation is CASSLGKGQGTGELFF.

CDR3 loop: CASSQRDGMNTEAFF. The CDR3, as DNA: TGTGCCAGCAGCCAAAGGGACGGCATGAACACTGAAGCTTTCTTT. This chain joins TRBV11-3 and TRBJ1-1; D is perhaps TRBD1 (5 bases). The CDR3 is 15 amino acids. The germline V and J ends were trimmed by 5 bases and 0 bases, with 13 bases remaining between them. Germline values: CDR1 SGHNT, CDR2 YENEEA.

This chain links TRBV29-1 with TRBJ1-2, with 7 positions matching TRBD1. Germline loops: CDR1 SQVTM, CDR2 ANQGSEA. This CDR3 region has 11 residues. With 6 bases clipped from V and 6 bases from J, the junction kept 4 bases outside the gene matches. CDR3: CSVGGTDGYTF. In DNA form, the CDR3 reads TGCAGCGTGGGCGGGACAGATGGCTACACCTTC. Filled out from reference TRBV29-1 and TRBJ1-2, the complete variable domain reads SAVISQKPSRDICQRGTSLTIQCQVDSQVTMMFWYRQQPGQSLTLIATANQGSEATYESGFVIDKFPISRPNLTFSTLTVSNMSPEDSSIYLCSVGGTDGYTFGSGTRLTVV.

This chain connects TRBV11-2 to TRBJ1-4, with unresolved D. Trimming left V 0 bases short and J 8 bases short, with 7 bases between. The CDR3 is 13 amino acids. Germline V CDR1 and CDR2: SGHAT, FQNNGV. The CDR3 DNA follows: TGTGCCAGCAGCTTAGATGGGTGGGAAAAACTGTTTTTT. Residues: CASSLDGWEKLFF. Combining the CDR3 with reference TRBV11-2 and TRBJ1-4 gives the whole variable domain EAGVAQSPRYKIIEKRQSVAFWCNPISGHATLYWYQQILGQGPKLLIQFQNNGVVDDSQLPKDRFSAERLKGVDSTLKIQPAKLEDSAVYLCASSLDGWEKLFFGSGTQLSVL.

The rearrangement uses TRBV6-5 and TRBJ1-1, with TRBD1 matching 8 bases. Trimming removed 7 bases from V and 6 bases from J; junction bases left unmatched: 10. Germline CDR1 and CDR2: MNHEY and SVGAGI. CDR3 size: 14 residues. The CDR3 protein is CASKDRARGAEAFF. DNA for the CDR3: TGTGCCAGCAAGGACAGGGCCCGGGGAGCTGAAGCTTTCTTT.

The rearrangement joins TRBV18 to TRBJ1-5, with D uncertain. Per germline, CDR1 KGHSH and CDR2 LQKENI. The ends were cut back, 3 bases at V and 6 bases at J, with 18 bases in the middle. This CDR3 spans 16 amino acids. This chain's CDR3 is CASSPGTIEISQPQHF. CDR3 in DNA: TGTGCCAGCTCACCGGGAACGATAGAGATAAGTCAGCCCCAGCATTTT.

This chain links TRBV18 with TRBJ1-1; D is uncertain. The CDR3 loop spans 13 amino acids. Trimming pared 4 bases from V and 5 bases from J, leaving 11 bases between. Germline values: CDR1 KGHSH, CDR2 LQKENI. The CDR3 region has the DNA TGTGCCAGCTCACGCGGTACAGAAACTGAAGCTTTCTTT. It specifies CASSRGTETEAFF.

The J gene is TRBJ1-4, the V gene TRBV28; TRBD1 might be the D (5 bases). This CDR3 has 13 residues. Germline CDR1 reads MDHEN; CDR2 reads SYDVKM. Trimming cost V 10 bases and J 7 bases, with 16 bases left between them. The CDR3: CATERGDLEKLFF. The CDR3 coding sequence is TGTGCCACCGAGAGAGGGGACCTTGAAAAACTGTTTTTT.

CDR3 bases: TGTGCCAGCCAGGGGGTTTGGGGCTACACCTTC. It encodes CASQGVWGYTF. This sequence joins TRBV6-5 and TRBJ1-2; TRBD1 matches 7 bases. After removal of 8 bases from V and 8 bases from J, the junction contained 5 bases not matched to a gene. This CDR3 has 11 residues. Germline loops: CDR1 MNHEY, CDR2 SVGAGI.

CDR3 sequence (DNA): TGTGCCAGCAGCAAGGACAGGCTTAATGAAAAACTGTTTTTT. It codes for CASSKDRLNEKLFF. V and J are TRBV5-5 and TRBJ1-4, with TRBD1 identical over 7 bases. Germline CDR1 reads SGHKS; CDR2 reads YYEKEE (reference sequence). The CDR3 is 14 amino acids. The ends lost 4 bases at V and 4 bases at J; junction bases unmatched: 4.

J is TRBJ2-1 and V is TRBV6-5; tentatively, D is TRBD2 (6 bases). CDR1 MNHEY and CDR2 SVGAGI come from the germline V gene. CDR3 size: 12 residues. The ends were cut back, 6 bases at V and 7 bases at J, with 10 bases in the middle. CDR3 residues: CASSLAGNEQFF. The CDR3 DNA reads TGTGCCAGCAGCTTGGCGGGGAATGAGCAGTTCTTC.

The rearrangement joins TRBV7-3 to TRBJ2-3, with TRBD2 matching over 7 bases. Germline trimming cut 5 bases from V and 2 bases from J; bases unmatched to any gene: 7. This CDR3 contains 15 residues. The germline V gene has CDR1 SGHTA and CDR2 FQGTGA. As DNA, the CDR3 is TGTGCCAGCAGCCCGGACGGGAGGAACACAGATACGCAGTATTTT. It yields the protein CASSPDGRNTDTQYF.

V usage is TRBV7-2 and J usage is TRBJ2-3, with D maybe TRBD2 (6 bases). Per germline, CDR1 SGHTA and CDR2 FQGNSA. The CDR3 totals 15 residues. The V gene lost 5 bases and the J gene lost 0 bases, with 12 bases spanning the gap. The CDR3 DNA is TGTGCCAGCAGCAATAGGGCGGGGAGCACAGATACGCAGTATTTT. Residues: CASSNRAGSTDTQYF.

The genes are TRBV10-3 and TRBJ2-4; D may be TRBD1 (6 bases). The V end was cut by 10 bases, the J end by 8 bases, with 27 bases between. The CDR3 is 16 amino acids. Germline V lookup: CDR1 ENHRY, CDR2 SYGVKD. CDR3 nucleotide sequence: TGTGCCACCCTGGGCAGGGGTTATTCTGGGGTATACATTCAGTACTTC. This sequence encodes CATLGRGYSGVYIQYF.

Only a few counts were recorded for this clone. CDR3 in amino acids: CASSNAPQETQYF. The CDR3, as DNA: TGTGCCAGCAGCAACGCCCCCCAAGAGACCCAGTACTTC. The chain recombines TRBV11-3 with TRBJ2-5; unclear D gene. CDR1 and CDR2 (germline): SGHNT, YENEEA. Between the trimmed V and J ends, which lost 5 bases and 1 base, there was a span of 8 bases. There are 13 residues in the CDR3.

The genes are TRBV6-5 and TRBJ2-2; 7 nucleotides match TRBD2. V was pared by 6 bases and J by 6 bases, with 10 bases of the junction left unmatched. The length of the CDR3 is 15 residues. Germline-derived CDR1 and CDR2 are MNHEY and SVGAGI. The DNA for the CDR3 is TGTGCCAGCAGACCTAAGGGGAGGGTATCCGGGGAGCTGTTTTTT. It is translated as CASRPKGRVSGELFF.